The TCR beta chain under discussion was sequenced for a study of blood T cell repertoires in COVID-19. In the study overall: Donors in the United States, Italy and Spain gave samples during acute or convalescent COVID-19.

Assay: immunoSEQ multiplex PCR; the TCRdb copy retains only in-frame clones and omits some. In the table there are roughly 80,000 clones, approximately 81% of which are singletons. This CDR3 spans 16 amino acids. V lost 2 bases and J lost 0, with 11 bases in between. Per germline, CDR1 SGHRS and CDR2 YFSETQ. This receptor was identified in a man older than 75 with acute or convalescent COVID-19. Sequenced: peripheral blood. The rearrangement joins TRBV5-1 to TRBJ1-4; no reliable D call. In nucleotides, the CDR3 is TGCGCCAGCAGCTTTGTTAGTCCCACAACTAATGAAAAACTGTTTTTT. Encoded protein: CASSFVSPTTNEKLFF.